Each of the 9 T cell receptor beta chains below was sequenced from the same sample in a study of blood T cell repertoires in COVID-19 (dated by TCRdb to 2020 to 2021). Library prep was done by the immunoSEQ multiplex PCR assay. TCRdb limited this immuneACCESS table to in-frame rearrangements with V and J called. A share of clones is missing; checked studies link under half to unresolved V genes, and the rest is unexplained. The sample has more than 40,000 clones on record, 70% to 90% of them singletons. The ten largest clonotypes hold 10% to 15% of the sample. Input material: peripheral blood. These receptors originate from a man older than 75 with acute or convalescent COVID-19.

This chain uses TRBV4-2 with TRBJ2-7, with 7 bases identical to TRBD1. Looked up from germline, CDR1 is LGHNA and CDR2 is YNFKEQ. There are 17 residues in the CDR3. The V gene end was trimmed by 2 bases and the J gene end by 2 bases; junction bases not matched to a gene: 12. The CDR3 DNA reads as TGTGCCAGCAGCCAAATTTCGGGACAGAGGTGGGCCTACGAGCAGTACTTC. It yields the protein CASSQISGQRWAYEQYF.

The rearrangement uses TRBV5-1 and TRBJ1-2; no clear D. V lost 5 bases to trimming and J lost 0 bases, with 11 bases between them. The germline CDR1 and CDR2 sequences are SGHRS and YFSETQ. The CDR3 extends over 14 amino acids. The DNA for the CDR3 is TGCGCCAGCAGTCCGAGTACGGCTAACTATGGCTACACCTTC. It is translated as CASSPSTANYGYTF.

The rearrangement links TRBV7-9 to TRBJ1-1; TRBD1 is a possible D gene (6 bases). V dropped 5 bases and J dropped 8 bases, with 15 bases sitting between them. Germline lookup yields CDR1 SEHNR and CDR2 FQNEAQ (reference sequence). CDR3 length: 13 residues. As DNA, the CDR3 is TGTGCCAGCAGCAGACAGGCCAGAGAGGAAGCTTTCTTT. Translation gives CASSRQAREEAFF.

Worth noting for this clone: Other DNA variants within this sample encode the same CDR3. This sequence joins TRBV6-5 and TRBJ1-5; 8 nucleotides agree with TRBD1. The trim removed 5 bases at V and 6 bases at J, leaving 6 bases unmatched. The CDR3 has 14 residues. Germline loops: CDR1 MNHEY, CDR2 SVGAGI. The CDR3 DNA follows: TGTGCCAGCAGTCCCAGGGGGCTTGGTCAGCCCCAGCATTTT. It is translated as CASSPRGLGQPQHF.

V and J are TRBV6-5 and TRBJ2-3, with D tentatively TRBD1 (7 bases). The CDR3 loop spans 15 amino acids. CDR1 MNHEY and CDR2 SVGAGI come from the germline V gene. V was cut by 7 bases and J by 2 bases, with 16 bases left in between. The CDR3 nucleotides are TGTGCCAGCACCCTAGGGGGCGGGGACACAGATACGCAGTATTTT. Translating gives CASTLGGGDTDTQYF.

J is TRBJ2-5 and V is TRBV11-2, with D possibly being TRBD2 (6 bases). Germline lookup yields CDR1 SGHAT and CDR2 FQNNGV. The CDR3 has 12 residues. V lost 0 bases to trimming and J lost 13 bases, with 12 bases between them. The CDR3 region is CASSLDRDSPYF. The DNA of the CDR3 is TGTGCCAGCAGCTTAGACCGGGACTCTCCGTACTTC.

The rearrangement joins TRBV27 to TRBJ1-5; 7 nucleotides match TRBD1. The germline V gene has CDR1 MNHEY and CDR2 SMNVEV (reference sequence). V shed 6 bases and J 4 bases; nucleotides not matched to a gene: 9. The CDR3 totals 15 residues. CDR3 sequence: CASRRGQGGNQPQHF. The CDR3 DNA sequence: TGTGCCAGCAGGAGGGGGCAGGGTGGAAATCAGCCCCAGCATTTT.

The V call is TRBV5-1, the J call TRBJ2-3; 8 positions agree with TRBD1. From germline, CDR1 is SGHRS and CDR2 YFSETQ. V lost 0 bases to trimming and J lost 7 bases; unmatched junction nucleotides: 7. This CDR3 has 15 residues. In DNA form, the CDR3 reads TGCGCCAGCAGCTTGGAACAGGGGGGCCTAAATACGCAGTATTTT. It is translated as CASSLEQGGLNTQYF.

The sample holds one count of this clone. The V call is TRBV28, the J call TRBJ1-5, with D possibly matching TRBD1 (5 bases). Between the trimmed V and J ends, which lost 7 bases and 2 bases, there was a span of 12 bases. The CDR3 runs to 14 residues. Germline CDR1 reads MDHEN; CDR2 reads SYDVKM. CDR3 DNA: TGTGCCAGCACCCTCGGGGGTGGCAATCAGCCCCAGCATTTT. This gives the protein CASTLGGGNQPQHF.